These 22 T cell receptor beta chains were sequenced from one sample in a study of blood T cells in healthy people across ages. A sample-barcoded 5' primer and a J-beta primer mix were used in a second PCR of roughly 7 to 12 cycles. One entry per CDR3 protein results from TCRdb running MiXCR on the 5' RACE reads. The sample includes more than 500,000 distinct CDR3 sequences, 25% to 35% seen only once; the top ten take approximately 3.7%. This same sample was also part of a study on T cells of mothers and their children.

The sequenced sample was blood. The receptors shown here come from a boy under 10 years old in good health.

This chain uses TRBV11-1 with TRBJ1-5; 9 nucleotides line up with TRBD1. Germline V gene data show CDR1 as SGHAT and CDR2 as FQDESV (reference sequence). After removal of 0 bases from V and 0 bases from J, the junction contained 3 bases not matched to a gene. The CDR3 contains 17 residues. The DNA of the CDR3 is TGTGCCAGCAGCTTAGCCTCGGACAGGGGTAGCAATCAGCCCCAGCATTTT. Translating it yields CASSLASDRGSNQPQHF.

This clonotype was picked up a small number of times. This chain links TRBV27 with TRBJ2-7; TRBD1 agrees at 10 bases. The V gene's germline CDR1 is MNHEY and CDR2 SMNVEV (reference sequence). CDR3 length: 16 residues. V was clipped by 6 bases and J by 5 bases; unmatched bases: 13. DNA of the CDR3: TGTGCCAGCAGAGCGGGACAGGGGAAGGTTTGGGACGAGCAGTACTTC. It codes for CASRAGQGKVWDEQYF.

The rearrangement uses TRBV27 and TRBJ2-7, with D uncertain. There are 13 residues in the CDR3. The V end lost 3 bases, the J end lost 6 bases, and 12 bases lay between the germline ends. The germline CDR1 and CDR2 sequences are MNHEY and SMNVEV (reference sequence). The DNA for the CDR3 is TGTGCCAGCAGTTTCCGAAAACCCCCCGAGCAGTACTTC. Translation: CASSFRKPPEQYF.

This sequence joins TRBV28 and TRBJ2-3; no firm D call. The germline V and J ends were trimmed by 6 bases and 1 base, with 11 bases remaining between them. Per the germline V gene, CDR1 is MDHEN and CDR2 is SYDVKM. The CDR3 has 14 residues. The CDR3 is CASSQPSGTDTQYF. CDR3 DNA: TGTGCCAGCAGCCAACCCTCGGGCACAGATACGCAGTATTTT.

Note on this clonotype: Mismatch with germline at one junction end may stem from a read error. The chain recombines TRBV7-9 with TRBJ1-4, with D uncertain. CDR3 length: 14 residues. Germline assignment: CDR1 SEHNR and CDR2 FQNEAQ (reference sequence). CDR3 residues: CASSLLGTDEKLFF. The CDR3 nucleotides read TGTGCCAGCAGCTTGTTGGGAACTGATGAAAAACTGTTTTTT.

There are a few counts of this clonotype. The germline gene is not matched at one end of the junction; a read error may be the cause. This sequence joins TRBV7-2 and TRBJ2-5, with a tentative D call TRBD2 (5 bases). Looked up from germline, CDR1 is SGHTA and CDR2 is FQGNSA. The CDR3 is made up of 14 amino acids. The CDR3 DNA reads as TGTGCCAGCAGCCCGAACGGAGGTGCTGGGTTCGAGGGATTC. This encodes CASSPNGGAGFEGF. Drawing the rest from reference TRBV7-2 and TRBJ2-5, the complete variable domain is GAGVSQSPSNKVTEKGKDVELRCDPISGHTALYWYRQSLGQGLEFLIYFQGNSAPDKSGLPSDRFSAERTGGSVSTLTIQRTQQEDSAVYLCASSPNGGAGFEGFGPGTRLLVL.

This clonotype was counted a single time. V usage is TRBV9 and J usage is TRBJ1-1; D gene uncertain. The V gene's germline CDR1 is SGDLS and CDR2 YYNGEE. Trimming took 0 bases from V and 3 from J, leaving 12 bases between them. There are 15 residues in the CDR3. DNA of the CDR3: TGTGCCAGCAGCGTAGGGGCAGCTGGTTACACTGAAGCTTTCTTT. Translation gives CASSVGAAGYTEAFF. The variable domain in full, completed from reference TRBV9 and TRBJ1-1, reads DSGVTQTPKHLITATGQRVTLRCSPRSGDLSVYWYQQSLDQGLQFLIQYYNGEERAKGNILERFSAQQFPDLHSELNLSSLELGDSALYFCASSVGAAGYTEAFFGQGTRLTVV.

This clonotype was detected only a few times. The chain has TRBV10-3 and TRBJ2-5; 7 nucleotides align to TRBD2. From germline, CDR1 is ENHRY and CDR2 SYGVKD. V shed 8 bases and J 11 bases; nucleotides not matched to a gene: 11. This CDR3 region has 12 residues. The CDR3 coding sequence is TGTGCCATCGGGGCGGGAGAGGTTCAGCAGTACTTC. It encodes CAIGAGEVQQYF.

The chain is built from TRBV27 and TRBJ2-1, with D tentatively TRBD2 (5 bases). CDR3 size: 15 residues. Germline V lookup: CDR1 MNHEY, CDR2 SMNVEV (reference sequence). Between the trimmed V and J ends, which lost 0 bases and 3 bases, there was a span of 9 bases. The CDR3 DNA follows: TGTGCCAGCAGTTTATCGGGAGTGGTCTACAATGAGCAGTTCTTC. Translating gives CASSLSGVVYNEQFF.

The chain joins TRBV27 to TRBJ2-2, with 7 bases identical to TRBD2. With 6 bases clipped from V and 0 bases from J, the junction kept 16 bases outside the gene matches. The CDR3 contains 19 residues. From germline, CDR1 is MNHEY and CDR2 SMNVEV (reference sequence). The CDR3 coding sequence is TGTGCCAGCAGCATCCTAGGGAGGGCCCAGCTAACGAACACCGGGGAGCTGTTTTTT. Its translation: CASSILGRAQLTNTGELFF.

The V call is TRBV11-2, the J call TRBJ1-1; D is unclear. Germline CDR1 is SGHAT and CDR2 is FQNNGV. V lost 6 bases to trimming and J lost 3 bases, with 11 bases between them. This CDR3 is built from 13 residues. CDR3 coding DNA: TGTGCCAGCAGGCCCCAGAAGGACACTGAAGCTTTCTTT. Residues: CASRPQKDTEAFF.

This chain joins TRBV10-3 and TRBJ2-1, with D perhaps TRBD2 (6 bases). V lost 3 bases to trimming and J lost 7 bases, with 10 bases between them. The germline V gene encodes CDR1 ENHRY and CDR2 SYGVKD. The CDR3 is made up of 13 amino acids. Here the CDR3 DNA reads TGTGCCATCAGTGACGGGGGAAGGAATGAGCAGTTCTTC. Its protein is CAISDGGRNEQFF.

The sample holds many counts of this clonotype. V and J are TRBV5-1 and TRBJ2-2, with D tentatively TRBD1 or TRBD2 (5 bases each). Germline V lookup: CDR1 SGHRS, CDR2 YFSETQ. Deletions cut 2 bases from V and 0 bases from J, with 11 bases between. The CDR3 consists of 16 residues. In DNA form, the CDR3 reads TGCGCCAGCAGCTTACGGGACGCTGCGAACACCGGGGAGCTGTTTTTT. This sequence encodes CASSLRDAANTGELFF.

V and J are TRBV25-1 and TRBJ1-2; TRBD1 matches 11 bases. CDR3 length: 15 amino acids. The V and J ends lost 6 bases and 3 bases, in that order; junction bases with no gene match: 6. Germline V lookup: CDR1 MGHDK, CDR2 SYGVNS. The CDR3 nucleotides are TGTGCCAGCAGCCGTGGACAGGGGGCGCACTATGGCTACACCTTC. Its protein product is CASSRGQGAHYGYTF.

At least ten counts were recorded for this clonotype. The gene calls are TRBV7-9 and TRBJ2-5, with TRBD1 as a possible D gene (6 bases). Germline CDR1 SEHNR, CDR2 FQNEAQ (reference sequence). The CDR3 loop spans 15 amino acids. The V and J ends lost 4 bases and 5 bases respectively, with 17 bases between them. The CDR3 bases are TGTGCCAGCAGCTCCTCGGGACACGGTTCGGAGACCCAGTACTTC. Protein product: CASSSSGHGSETQYF.

The chain carries TRBV20-1 and TRBJ2-5; 8 bases align to TRBD2. CDR3 length equals 13 residues. With V trimmed by 5 bases and J by 11 bases, 13 bases remained unmatched. Germline V gene sequence: CDR1 DFQATT, CDR2 SNEGSKA (reference sequence). The CDR3 protein is CSALSGSSGEQYF. The CDR3 DNA reads as TGCAGTGCTTTGAGCGGGAGCTCCGGGGAGCAGTACTTC.

This chain links TRBV10-2 with TRBJ1-5; 8 nucleotides align to TRBD1. Germline loops: CDR1 WSHSY, CDR2 SAAADI. V trimming: 1 base; J trimming: 2 bases; junction bases outside the gene matches: 7. This CDR3 contains 17 residues. This chain's CDR3 is CASSEWGRGQGNQPQHF. DNA of the CDR3: TGCGCCAGCAGTGAGTGGGGGAGGGGACAGGGCAATCAGCCCCAGCATTTT.

The chain links TRBV27 to TRBJ2-5; 10 bases agree with TRBD1. TRBJ2-1 explains the end of the DNA better; the J call may be wrong. The CDR3 is 15 amino acids. Germline V CDR1 and CDR2: MNHEY, SMNVEV (reference sequence). DNA of the CDR3: TGTGCCAGCAGTTTATCGGGACAGGGGTCGGTTGAGCAGTTCTTC. Protein sequence: CASSLSGQGSVEQFF.

CDR3 region: CASSLDRALRTGELFF. In DNA form, the CDR3 reads TGTGCCAGCAGCTTAGACCGGGCCCTCCGGACCGGGGAGCTGTTTTTT. The rearrangement links TRBV11-2 to TRBJ2-2; D call uncertain. This CDR3 is built from 16 residues. Per the germline V gene, CDR1 is SGHAT and CDR2 is FQNNGV. V lost 0 bases and J lost 5, with 13 bases in between.

The rearrangement links TRBV20-1 to TRBJ2-5, with a possible D match to TRBD1 (5 bases). CDR3 length: 14 residues. V was cut by 6 bases and J by 2 bases, with 16 bases left in between. Germline loops: CDR1 DFQATT, CDR2 SNEGSKA (reference sequence). CDR3 DNA sequence: TGCAGTGCCGAAATGGACAAGGGTCAAGAGACCCAGTACTTC. It is translated as CSAEMDKGQETQYF.

Here the CDR3 reads CASSPFSGRAVETQYF. For the CDR3, the DNA is TGTGCCAGCAGCCCTTTTAGCGGGAGGGCCGTCGAGACCCAGTACTTC. The chain carries TRBV7-9 and TRBJ2-5; 11 bases match TRBD2. This CDR3 comprises 16 residues. Trimming cost V 5 bases and J 5 bases; bases outside gene matches: 10. CDR1 SEHNR and CDR2 FQNEAQ come from the germline V gene (reference sequence).

The chain joins TRBV6-2 or TRBV6-3 to TRBJ2-7; D gene ambiguous. Between the trimmed V and J ends, which lost 1 base and 5 bases, there was a span of 9 bases. This CDR3 is 13 amino acids long. Germline V CDR1 and CDR2: MNHEY, SVGEGT. The CDR3 DNA reads as TGTGCCAGCAGTTACTTGTGGTTCCACGAGCAGTACTTC. It specifies CASSYLWFHEQYF.